This note documents a single TCR beta chain sequence. Its specificity is unknown. The germline V and J ends were trimmed by 3 bases and 4 bases, with 10 bases remaining between them. This CDR3 is built from 14 residues. The sample comes from a study of early T cells in non-severe SARS-CoV-2 infection. In the study overall: Sequenced bulk RNA came from whole blood that was unsorted, and chains were unpaired.

As part of library construction, unique molecular identifiers were attached to individual cDNA molecules. TCRdb ran MiXCR on the 5' RACE reads and lists one entry per CDR3 protein. The table has 60,000 or so distinct CDR3 sequences, roughly an eighth seen once. Notes on the study in general: Using VDJdb, the matching emphasized anti-spike CD8 responses while missing private and CD4 specificities.

The sequence was collected from an adult who was a healthcare worker with PCR-confirmed SARS-CoV-2 infection or an uninfected control (not recorded which). The gene calls are TRBV12-3 or TRBV12-4 and TRBJ1-3; D may be TRBD1 (5 bases). The sequencing sample was made of whole blood. The CDR3 reads CASSFTRVGNTIYF. The CDR3 coding sequence is TGTGCCAGCAGTTTTACCAGGGTCGGAAACACCATATATTTT.